This T cell receptor beta chain was found in a study of tumor-infiltrating lymphocytes in localized non-small cell lung cancer. Notes on the study in general: No link was found between tumor T-cell fraction and recurrence-free survival.

This clone is labeled as medium-sized. Its target is not known. The method was immunoSEQ multiplex PCR; TCRdb's version includes in-frame clones alone and lacks a portion of them. The sample contains about 16,000 clones, 45% to 50% of which appear only once. Germline V lookup: CDR1 LGHNA, CDR2 YSLEER. The junction had 2 bases not matched to a gene; V was cut back by 3 bases and J by 6 bases. The CDR3 consists of 13 residues. The V call is TRBV4-3, the J call TRBJ2-4; TRBD2 agrees at 7 bases. Material: lung tumor tissue. The receptor's source is a human donor with non-small cell lung cancer. As DNA, the CDR3 is TGCGCCAGCAGCCACACGGGGGGAAACATTCAGTACTTC. It specifies CASSHTGGNIQYF.